Below are 17 T cell receptor beta chains sequenced from a single sample in a study of blood T cell repertoires in COVID-19. TCRdb keeps only in-frame clones here, not all; method: immunoSEQ multiplex PCR. Of over 50,000 clones detected, approximately 84% appear once; the ten largest clones hold roughly a sixth. Sequencing was carried out using peripheral blood. Source of these receptors: a man aged 55 to 70 with COVID-19, enrolled during active disease.

Only one count was recorded for this clone. The genes are TRBV10-3 and TRBJ1-5; D perhaps matches TRBD1 (5 bases). The CDR3 totals 13 residues. CDR1 ENHRY and CDR2 SYGVKD come from the germline V gene. V was cut by 11 bases and J by 0 bases, with 11 bases left in between. The CDR3 nucleotides read TGTGCCTCGACGGACAATAGCAATCAGCCCCAGCATTTT. Its protein product is CASTDNSNQPQHF.

The chain combines TRBV11-2 with TRBJ2-4; TRBD1 agrees at 9 bases. With 8 bases clipped from V and 3 bases from J, the junction kept 17 bases outside the gene matches. Germline V lookup: CDR1 SGHAT, CDR2 FQNNGV. There are 18 residues in the CDR3. In DNA form, the CDR3 reads TGTGCCAGCCCCCCGGGACAGGGAGAGGGAGGGAACAAAAACATTCAGTACTTC. Translating it yields CASPPGQGEGGNKNIQYF.

This clone was seen a single time. The chain is built from TRBV30 and TRBJ1-4; TRBD1 matches at 7 bases. The CDR3 has 13 amino acids. V was pared by 5 bases and J by 2 bases, with 2 bases of the junction left unmatched. Germline V CDR1 and CDR2: GTSNPN, SVGIG (reference sequence). CDR3 DNA sequence: TGTGCCTGGCAGACAGGGACTAATGAAAAACTGTTTTTT. Translated: CAWQTGTNEKLFF.

This sequence joins TRBV2 and TRBJ1-1; 7 bases are shared with TRBD1. The V gene's germline CDR1 is SNHLY and CDR2 FYNNEI. V was pared by 4 bases and J by 5 bases, with 7 bases of the junction left unmatched. This CDR3 contains 14 residues. The CDR3 here is CASSVEGARTEAFF. In DNA form, the CDR3 reads TGTGCCAGCAGTGTCGAGGGGGCGAGGACTGAAGCTTTCTTT. Together with reference TRBV2 and TRBJ1-1, the CDR3 gives the full variable domain: EPEVTQTPSHQVTQMGQEVILRCVPISNHLYFYWYRQILGQKVEFLVSFYNNEISEKSEIFDDQFSVERPDGSNFTLKIRSTKLEDSAMYFCASSVEGARTEAFFGQGTRLTVV.

The chain is built from TRBV9 and TRBJ2-5; D might be TRBD2 (6 bases). Germline V CDR1 and CDR2: SGDLS, YYNGEE. V lost 2 bases to trimming and J lost 5 bases, with 16 bases between them. The CDR3 is 15 residues long. Written as DNA, the CDR3 is TGTGCCAGCAGCGTTGCGCTGACGGGGGAGGAGACCCAGTACTTC. Protein: CASSVALTGEETQYF.

Remarks on this clone: Other nucleotide sequences from this sample produce the same CDR3. The J gene is TRBJ2-1, the V gene TRBV7-6, with 7 nucleotides matching TRBD1. The junction had 5 bases not matched to a gene; V was cut back by 1 base and J by 5 bases. The CDR3 sequence is 15 residues long. CDR1 is SGHVS, CDR2 FNYEAQ, per germline. The DNA of the CDR3 is TGTGCCAGCAGCTTAGGGTCAGGGGGAAACAATGAGCAGTTCTTC. Amino acids: CASSLGSGGNNEQFF.

CDR3 bases: TGTGCCAGCTCACGTGGGGCCCGAGGCGAAAAACTGTTTTTT. Translation gives CASSRGARGEKLFF. The J gene is TRBJ1-4, the V gene TRBV18, with a weak D call TRBD1 (5 bases). V was shortened by 4 bases and J by 8 bases, with 14 bases between the two germline ends. CDR3 size: 14 residues. The V gene's germline CDR1 is KGHSH and CDR2 LQKENI.

This sequence joins TRBV28 and TRBJ2-1, with 12 bases that match TRBD2. Trimming took 4 bases from V and 6 from J; bases not matched to a gene: 7. The CDR3 runs to 16 residues. The germline V gene encodes CDR1 MDHEN and CDR2 SYDVKM. CDR3: CASSSRGTSGFNEQFF. The CDR3 DNA sequence: TGTGCCAGCAGTTCCCGCGGGACTAGCGGGTTCAATGAGCAGTTCTTC.

The chain has TRBV30 and TRBJ1-2; D is possibly TRBD1 (5 bases). V lost 5 bases and J 4 bases, leaving 8 bases between the germline ends. The germline CDR1 and CDR2 sequences are GTSNPN and SVGIG (reference sequence). The CDR3 is 11 amino acids. The CDR3 nucleotides are TGTGCCTGGGGGGCCAGCTATGGCTACACCTTC. This translates into CAWGASYGYTF.

The rearrangement links TRBV10-3 to TRBJ1-5, with TRBD1 matching over 7 bases. Trimming at V came to 6 bases and at J to 3 bases, leaving 8 bases not matched to a gene. Germline V CDR1 and CDR2: ENHRY, SYGVKD. The CDR3 has 15 amino acids. CDR3: CAIRSGTEYNQPQHF. CDR3 sequence (DNA): TGTGCCATCAGGTCCGGGACAGAGTACAATCAGCCCCAGCATTTT.

The chain has TRBV5-1 and TRBJ2-7; D perhaps matches TRBD1 (5 bases). Looked up from germline, CDR1 is SGHRS and CDR2 is YFSETQ. The CDR3 covers 16 residues. V lost 2 bases and J lost 1, with 16 bases in between. The CDR3 nucleotides are TGCGCCAGCAGCTTTAGACAGTCTATAGCTTCCTACGAGCAGTACTTC. Its protein is CASSFRQSIASYEQYF.

A few counts support this clone. Other nucleotide sequences in the sample specify the same CDR3. V is TRBV11-3 and J is TRBJ2-1, with a possible D match to TRBD2 (5 bases). V gave up 1 base and J gave up 6 bases, with 13 bases separating them. This CDR3 comprises 15 residues. Germline CDR1 is SGHNT and CDR2 is YENEEA. DNA of the CDR3: TGTGCCAGCAGCTTAGGGGGTAGCAGCGGCAATGAGCAGTTCTTC. Protein product: CASSLGGSSGNEQFF.

The V gene is TRBV2, the J gene TRBJ2-3, with D perhaps matching TRBD2 (6 bases). The CDR3 has 15 residues. Germline assignment: CDR1 SNHLY and CDR2 FYNNEI. V lost 0 bases and J lost 3, with 10 bases in between. The CDR3 bases are TGTGCCAGCAGTGAAGCCAGGAGGGCTACAGATACGCAGTATTTT. Protein sequence: CASSEARRATDTQYF.

The chain links TRBV4-1 to TRBJ1-1, with a tentative D call TRBD1 (6 bases). This CDR3 comprises 16 residues. Germline lookup yields CDR1 MGHRA and CDR2 YSYEKL. Between the trimmed V and J ends, which lost 4 bases and 0 bases, there was a span of 15 bases. The CDR3 here is CASSPRKTGLNTEAFF. CDR3 bases: TGCGCCAGCAGCCCGAGAAAGACAGGCTTGAACACTGAAGCTTTCTTT.

In this sample, this clone turned up a few times. This chain connects TRBV30 to TRBJ1-4, with a weak D call TRBD1 (6 bases). The V gene's germline CDR1 is GTSNPN and CDR2 SVGIG (reference sequence). The germline V and J ends were trimmed by 0 bases and 9 bases, with 14 bases remaining between them. The CDR3 spans 14 residues. CDR3 nucleotide sequence: TGTGCCTGGAGTGTGGGGGGGCTAGGAAAAAAACTGTTTTTT. The encoded protein is CAWSVGGLGKKLFF.

The chain links TRBV3-1 (or the pseudogene TRBV3-2) to TRBJ2-5; 10 bases align to TRBD2. Germline values: CDR1 LGHDT, CDR2 YNNKEL (reference sequence). The V segment lost 4 bases and the J segment 5 bases; nucleotides outside the gene matches: 4. The CDR3 loop spans 14 amino acids. This chain's CDR3 is CASSPSGRRETQYF. CDR3 bases: TGTGCCAGCAGCCCTAGCGGGAGAAGGGAGACCCAGTACTTC.

The V gene is TRBV6-4, the J gene TRBJ1-5; 7 positions agree with TRBD1. CDR3 length equals 15 residues. Per germline, CDR1 MRHNA and CDR2 SNTAGT. J was trimmed by 5 bases and V by 4 bases; bases with no gene match: 8. The CDR3 loop is CASSVSGQGDQPQHF. The CDR3 nucleotides read TGTGCCAGCAGTGTATCGGGGCAGGGGGATCAGCCCCAGCATTTT.